This T cell receptor beta chain comes out of a study of human T cells and chemical hapten exposure. Study context: Per-sample variation in TCR yield stemmed mainly from small pooled library volume differences.

Time point denoted: patch test 2, 6 weeks after DPC sensitization. The treatment here: therapeutic diphenylcyclopropenone sensitization with weekly scalp DPC. There are many counts of this clonotype. The target antigen is unknown. The library gave individual cDNA molecules unique molecular identifiers. Using its own MiXCR run on the RACE reads, TCRdb lists one record per CDR3 protein. The sample carries approximately 350,000 distinct CDR3 sequences, about 6.3% recorded once. Findings and limits, study-wide: Patch test score rose with PT1 expanded TCRs, significant at 8, 16, 32, not 4.

The V gene's germline CDR1 is LNHDA and CDR2 SQIVND (reference sequence). The CDR3 runs 14 residues. V was clipped by 5 bases and J by 2 bases, with 12 bases between them. This clonotype was obtained from a woman between 18 and 29 years old with alopecia areata. Some clones in this sample may be carry-over from other donors' samples. This rearrangement joins TRBV19 to TRBJ1-1; D is unclear. The sample in question was whole blood, obtained in connection with sensitization to the hapten diphenylcyclopropenone (DPC). CDR3 nucleotides: TGTGCCAGTAGTCGTGGTGGGGAAAACACTGAAGCTTTCTTT. It is translated as CASSRGGENTEAFF.